A selection of T cell receptor beta chains follows, all from one sample in a study of shared clonotypes between healthy human individuals. Measured with immunoSEQ multiplex PCR; TCRdb has only the in-frame clones, and not every one. This table has millions of clones, 90% to 95% appearing once. Sequencing was carried out using naive CD4+ T cells sorted from blood. Every receptor here comes from a man between 18 and 35 years old in good health. The CDR3 runs from the conserved cysteine through the conserved F or W. The D gene is left open where the match is weak.

J gene: TRBJ2-7; V gene: TRBV7-3; CDR3 length: 13; D gene: TRBD1; CDR3 DNA: TGTGCCAGCAGCTTAAACAGGGGCGGCGAGCAGTACTTC; CDR3 protein: CASSLNRGGEQYF
J gene: TRBJ2-7; V gene: TRBV4-1; CDR3 length: 16; D gene: NA; CDR3 DNA: TGCGCCAGCAGCCAGGGGACCGATCTTGTGCGGGCCGAGCAGTACTTC; CDR3 protein: CASSQGTDLVRAEQYF
J gene: TRBJ1-1; V gene: TRBV2; CDR3 length: 14; D gene: NA; CDR3 DNA: TGTGCCAGCAGACGGGATAGGGGTGACACTGAAGCTTTCTTT; CDR3 protein: CASRRDRGDTEAFF
J gene: TRBJ2-5; V gene: TRBV7-3; CDR3 length: 15; D gene: TRBD1; CDR3 DNA: TGTGCCAGCAGCTTATTGGGACAGGGAGCGGAGACCCAGTACTTC; CDR3 protein: CASSLLGQGAETQYF
J gene: TRBJ1-5; V gene: TRBV7-9; CDR3 length: 15; D gene: NA; CDR3 DNA: TGTGCCAGCAGCAAAGATCCGGGGAACAATCAGCCCCAGCATTTT; CDR3 protein: CASSKDPGNNQPQHF
J gene: TRBJ1-1; V gene: TRBV2; CDR3 length: 17; D gene: NA; CDR3 DNA: TGTGCCAGCAAAAGGGACGGGGGCAGGATAATGAACACTGAAGCTTTCTTT; CDR3 protein: CASKRDGGRIMNTEAFF
J gene: TRBJ2-1; V gene: TRBV27; CDR3 length: 15; D gene: TRBD1; CDR3 DNA: TGTGCCAGCAGTTTAAGGGACAGATCCTACAATGAGCAGTTCTTC; CDR3 protein: CASSLRDRSYNEQFF
J gene: TRBJ2-7; V gene: TRBV25-1; CDR3 length: 13; D gene: NA; CDR3 DNA: TGTGCCAGCAGGCGATCCGACTCGGGGGAGCAGTACTTC; CDR3 protein: CASRRSDSGEQYF
J gene: TRBJ2-7; V gene: TRBV7-2; CDR3 length: 17; D gene: NA; CDR3 DNA: TGTGCCAGCAGCTCCGGGACTCCAAACAACCCTTTTTACGAGCAGTACTTC; CDR3 protein: CASSSGTPNNPFYEQYF
J gene: TRBJ2-1; V gene: TRBV27; CDR3 length: 13; D gene: NA; CDR3 DNA: TGTGCCAGCAGTTTTGGAGGTTACAATGAGCAGTTCTTC; CDR3 protein: CASSFGGYNEQFF
J gene: TRBJ1-2; V gene: TRBV19; CDR3 length: 12; D gene: TRBD1; CDR3 DNA: TGTGCCAGTAGAGGACAGGGCTGGGGCTACACCTTC; CDR3 protein: CASRGQGWGYTF
J gene: TRBJ2-2; V gene: TRBV19; CDR3 length: 14; D gene: NA; CDR3 DNA: TGTGCCAGTAGTATTGACAGGAACACCGGGGAGCTGTTTTTT; CDR3 protein: CASSIDRNTGELFF
J gene: TRBJ2-7; V gene: TRBV7-2; CDR3 length: 17; D gene: NA; CDR3 DNA: TGTGCCAGCAGCCCCCATGGAGGGGGCCTCCTTTCCTACGAGCAGTACTTC; CDR3 protein: CASSPHGGGLLSYEQYF
J gene: TRBJ2-1; V gene: TRBV9; CDR3 length: 17; D gene: TRBD1; CDR3 DNA: TGTGCCAGCAGCTCCGGGACAGGGGGCCTCTCCTACAATGAGCAGTTCTTC; CDR3 protein: CASSSGTGGLSYNEQFF
J gene: TRBJ2-3; V gene: TRBV6-6; CDR3 length: 15; D gene: TRBD2; CDR3 DNA: TGTGCCAGCAGTTACTCAGCGGGGACGCCACTTACGCAGTATTTT; CDR3 protein: CASSYSAGTPLTQYF
J gene: TRBJ1-4; V gene: TRBV5-1; CDR3 length: 15; D gene: TRBD1; CDR3 DNA: TGCGCCAGCAGCGATACGGGCAGGGGGCTTGAAAAACTGTTTTTT; CDR3 protein: CASSDTGRGLEKLFF
J gene: TRBJ1-1; V gene: TRBV6-6; CDR3 length: 13; D gene: NA; CDR3 DNA: TGTGCCAGCAGTTACGGTCCGAACACTGAAGCTTTCTTT; CDR3 protein: CASSYGPNTEAFF